Given below is one T cell receptor (beta chain) in context. This record belongs to a study of shared T cell receptors in the human thymus. Trimming pared 0 bases from V and 0 bases from J, leaving 15 bases between. CDR1 is LGHNA and CDR2 is YSLEER in the germline V gene. This CDR3 has 17 amino acids. Clones were sequenced by immunoSEQ multiplex PCR, and TCRdb holds only the in-frame ones, with some missing. The sample consists of roughly 560,000 clones, around 82% of them appearing once. These same records also appear under a second study, on human thymus T cells. From that report: During corrective heart surgery, resections were taken, and the thymus tissue came from them. Biased V and J segment usage appeared in thymus and peripheral blood. Related research found strongly overlapping thymic repertoires in unrelated individuals.

The chain has TRBV4-3 and TRBJ2-7, with D unresolved. The sequence derives from a boy in the first two years of life with a congenital heart defect. Sequenced sample: thymocytes. The DNA for the CDR3 is TGCGCCAGCAGCCAAGATGGAGTCGGCGGAGACTCCTACGAGCAGTACTTC. This gives the protein CASSQDGVGGDSYEQYF.